The present entry profiles one TCR beta chain with its context. Its specificity is unknown. V was cut by 2 bases and J by 3 bases, with 9 bases left in between. This CDR3 region has 13 residues. Germline assignment: CDR1 SGHNT and CDR2 YYREEE (reference sequence). The data were obtained in a study of shared clonotypes between healthy human individuals. As for the study in general: In total, the donors were two women and a few men aged 18 to 49. Study outcomes and limitations: Naive subsets typically showed greater estimated richness than memory subsets.

Naive CD8 populations comprised CD45RO-negative cells positively selected for CCR7, excluding terminally differentiated effector memory CD45RA+ cells. Sorted-subset replicate PCRs used 200 to 250 ng DNA, approximately 33,000 T cell genomes. Method: immunoSEQ multiplex PCR; TCRdb's copy keeps in-frame clones and lacks some. The data show some 2 million clones, just under 95% seen once. Material for sequencing was naive CD8+ T cells sorted from blood. The TCR was taken from a man younger than 35 in good health. The chain joins TRBV5-4 to TRBJ2-7, with D possibly TRBD2 on 6 matching bases. The chain's CDR3 is CASSFHGGYEQYF. CDR3 in DNA: TGTGCCAGCAGCTTTCACGGGGGCTACGAGCAGTACTTC.